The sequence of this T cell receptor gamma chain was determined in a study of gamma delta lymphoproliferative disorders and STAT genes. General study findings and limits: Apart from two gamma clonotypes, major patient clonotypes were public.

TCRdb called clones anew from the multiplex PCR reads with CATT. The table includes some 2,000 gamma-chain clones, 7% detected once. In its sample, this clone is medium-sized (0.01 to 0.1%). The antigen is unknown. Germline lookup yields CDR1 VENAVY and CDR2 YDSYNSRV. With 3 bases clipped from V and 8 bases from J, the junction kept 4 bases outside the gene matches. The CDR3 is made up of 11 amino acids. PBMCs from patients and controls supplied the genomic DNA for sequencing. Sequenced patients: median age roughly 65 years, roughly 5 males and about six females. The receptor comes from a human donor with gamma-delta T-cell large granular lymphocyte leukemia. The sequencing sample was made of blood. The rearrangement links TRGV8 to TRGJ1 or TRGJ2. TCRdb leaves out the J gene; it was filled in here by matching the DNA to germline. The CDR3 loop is CATWDCHKKLF. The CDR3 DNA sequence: TGTGCCACCTGGGATTGTCATAAGAAACTCTTT.